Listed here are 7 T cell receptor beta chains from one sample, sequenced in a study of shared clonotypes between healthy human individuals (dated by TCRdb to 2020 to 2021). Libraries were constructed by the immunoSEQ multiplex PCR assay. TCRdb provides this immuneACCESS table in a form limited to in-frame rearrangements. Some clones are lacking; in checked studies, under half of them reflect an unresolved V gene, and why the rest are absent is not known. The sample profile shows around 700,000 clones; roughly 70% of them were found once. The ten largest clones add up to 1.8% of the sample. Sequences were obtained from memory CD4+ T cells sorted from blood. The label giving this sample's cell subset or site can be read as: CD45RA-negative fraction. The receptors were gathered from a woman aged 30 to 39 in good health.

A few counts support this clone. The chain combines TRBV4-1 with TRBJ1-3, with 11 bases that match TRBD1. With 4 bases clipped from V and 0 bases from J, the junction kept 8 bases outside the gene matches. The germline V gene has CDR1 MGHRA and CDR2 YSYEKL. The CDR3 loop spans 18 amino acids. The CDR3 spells CASSPKDRGLYSGNTIYF. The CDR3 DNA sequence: TGCGCCAGCAGCCCAAAGGACAGGGGGCTTTACTCTGGAAACACCATATATTTT.

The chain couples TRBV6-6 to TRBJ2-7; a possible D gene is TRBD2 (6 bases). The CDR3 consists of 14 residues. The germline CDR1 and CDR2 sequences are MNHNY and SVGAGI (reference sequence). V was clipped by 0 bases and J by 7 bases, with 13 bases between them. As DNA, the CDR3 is TGTGCCAGCAGTTACTCGAGCGAGGGGAGGGAGCAGTACTTC. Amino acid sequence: CASSYSSEGREQYF.

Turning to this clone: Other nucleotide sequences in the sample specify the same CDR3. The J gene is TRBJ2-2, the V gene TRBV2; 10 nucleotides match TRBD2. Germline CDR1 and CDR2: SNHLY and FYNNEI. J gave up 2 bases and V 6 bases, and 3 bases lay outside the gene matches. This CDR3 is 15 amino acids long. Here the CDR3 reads CASRRTSGNTGELFF. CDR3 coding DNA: TGTGCCAGCAGAAGGACTAGCGGTAACACCGGGGAGCTGTTTTTT.

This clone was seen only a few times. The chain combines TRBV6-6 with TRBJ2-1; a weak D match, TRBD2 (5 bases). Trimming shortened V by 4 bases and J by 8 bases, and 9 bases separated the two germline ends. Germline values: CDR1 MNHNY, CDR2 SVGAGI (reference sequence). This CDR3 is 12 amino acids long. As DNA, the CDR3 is TGTGCCAGCAGTTTCCGGGGAGATGAGCAGTTCTTC. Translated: CASSFRGDEQFF.

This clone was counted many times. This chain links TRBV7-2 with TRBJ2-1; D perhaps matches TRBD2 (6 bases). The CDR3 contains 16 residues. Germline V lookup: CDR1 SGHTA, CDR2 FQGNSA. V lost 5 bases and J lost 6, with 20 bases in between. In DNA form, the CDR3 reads TGTGCCAGCAGCATACGCCCGGCGGGATTGGGCAATGAGCAGTTCTTC. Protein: CASSIRPAGLGNEQFF.

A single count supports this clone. Here the CDR3 DNA reads TGTGCCAGCAGCCAAGAGGGGGGGACACCCTACAATGAGCAGTTCTTC. The encoded protein is CASSQEGGTPYNEQFF. The V and J genes are TRBV4-2 and TRBJ2-1; D is possibly TRBD2 (7 bases). The CDR3 runs 16 residues. CDR1 LGHNA and CDR2 YNFKEQ come from the germline V gene. V lost 0 bases to trimming and J lost 2 bases, with 11 bases between them.

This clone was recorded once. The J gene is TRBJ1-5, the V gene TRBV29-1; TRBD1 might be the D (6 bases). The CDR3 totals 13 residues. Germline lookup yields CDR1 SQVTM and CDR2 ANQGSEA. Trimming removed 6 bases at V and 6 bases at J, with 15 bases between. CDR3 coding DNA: TGCAGCGTCGGAGGGGGAAACGGTCAGCCCCAGCATTTT. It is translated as CSVGGGNGQPQHF. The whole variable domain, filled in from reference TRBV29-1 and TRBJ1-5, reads SAVISQKPSRDICQRGTSLTIQCQVDSQVTMMFWYRQQPGQSLTLIATANQGSEATYESGFVIDKFPISRPNLTFSTLTVSNMSPEDSSIYLCSVGGGNGQPQHFGDGTRLSIL.